The 24 T cell receptor beta chains below come from one sample, sequenced in a study of early T cells in non-severe SARS-CoV-2 infection. In TCRdb, the 5' RACE reads were re-called with MiXCR into one record per CDR3 protein. This table has some 98,000 distinct CDR3 sequences, 9.5% to 12% appearing once. Sequencing was carried out using whole blood. The origin of the receptors is an adult who was a healthcare worker with PCR-confirmed SARS-CoV-2 infection or an uninfected control (not recorded which).

This clonotype was seen a few times. This chain joins TRBV20-1 and TRBJ1-1; 8 bases align to TRBD1. After removal of 5 bases from V and 5 bases from J, the junction contained 10 bases not matched to a gene. The germline V gene has CDR1 DFQATT and CDR2 SNEGSKA (reference sequence). The CDR3 covers 14 residues. CDR3 DNA: TGCAGTGCTCACCCCGACAGGGGCTGGACTGAAGCTTTCTTT. Its translation: CSAHPDRGWTEAFF.

This clonotype was observed a few times. The chain joins TRBV9 to TRBJ2-1; D unresolved. The CDR3 is 15 amino acids. CDR1 and CDR2 (germline): SGDLS, YYNGEE. Trimming left V 0 bases short and J 7 bases short, with 14 bases between. CDR3 amino acids: CASSVVSSWANEQFF. CDR3 nucleotide sequence: TGTGCCAGCAGCGTAGTGAGCTCTTGGGCAAATGAGCAGTTCTTC.

This sequence joins TRBV7-8 and TRBJ2-1, with TRBD2 matching over 9 bases. The germline gives CDR1 SGHVS, CDR2 FQNEAQ. This CDR3 contains 17 residues. V lost 6 bases to trimming and J lost 2 bases; unmatched junction nucleotides: 11. The CDR3 bases are TGTGCCAGCAGAAACAAGTCTAGCGGGGAAACCTACAATGAGCAGTTCTTC. This translates into CASRNKSSGETYNEQFF.

This clonotype was found a few times. The chain is built from TRBV5-1 and TRBJ2-1, with 9 bases that match TRBD1. The junction had 14 bases not matched to a gene; V was cut back by 3 bases and J by 10 bases. The CDR3 spans 16 residues. Germline assignment: CDR1 SGHRS and CDR2 YFSETQ. For the CDR3, the DNA is TGCGCCAGCAGCTACCGGACAGGGGTTTCTCTGGGGGAGCAGTTCTTC. Protein: CASSYRTGVSLGEQFF.

There are many counts of this clonotype. The chain uses TRBV19 and TRBJ2-2, with D tentatively TRBD2 (6 bases). The germline V gene encodes CDR1 LNHDA and CDR2 SQIVND (reference sequence). The CDR3 length is 14 residues. V was trimmed by 5 bases and J by 1 base, leaving 8 bases between them. CDR3 region: CASSLGGNTGELFF. The CDR3 DNA reads TGTGCCAGTAGTCTCGGGGGGAACACCGGGGAGCTGTTTTTT.

This clonotype showed up just a few times. V usage is TRBV7-9 and J usage is TRBJ2-1, with D possibly matching TRBD1 (6 bases). The V end was cut by 4 bases, the J end by 6 bases, with 7 bases between. Germline CDR1 reads SEHNR; CDR2 reads FQNEAQ (reference sequence). The CDR3 has 12 residues. This chain's CDR3 is CASSSRGNEQFF. DNA for the CDR3: TGTGCCAGCAGCTCCAGGGGCAATGAGCAGTTCTTC.

This clonotype turned up a few times. The chain is built from TRBV4-2 and TRBJ2-1, with D uncertain. Trimming removed 0 bases from V and 5 bases from J, with 14 bases in between. Germline loops: CDR1 LGHNA, CDR2 YNFKEQ. The CDR3 contains 16 residues. The CDR3 here is CASSQDEGDIHNEQFF. The CDR3 coding sequence is TGTGCCAGCAGCCAAGACGAAGGCGACATACACAATGAGCAGTTCTTC.

The V gene is TRBV20-1, the J gene TRBJ2-4; D uncertain. This CDR3 is 13 amino acids long. CDR1 DFQATT and CDR2 SNEGSKA come from the germline V gene (reference sequence). CDR3 sequence (DNA): TGCACCGTCAACTCGGAAACCAGGAACATTCAGTACTTC. Encoded protein: CTVNSETRNIQYF.

CDR3 nucleotide sequence: TGTGCCAGCAGTTTTGGGCGGGGCAATCAGCCCCAGCATTTT. Protein product: CASSFGRGNQPQHF. V is TRBV12-3 or TRBV12-4 and J is TRBJ1-5; D is unclear. Trimming stripped 3 bases from V and 2 bases from J, with 8 bases between. This CDR3 comprises 14 residues.

The rearrangement uses TRBV20-1 and TRBJ2-3, with 14 bases lining up with TRBD2. Per the germline V gene, CDR1 is DFQATT and CDR2 is SNEGSKA (reference sequence). CDR3 size: 18 residues. J was trimmed by 3 bases and V by 0 bases; bases with no gene match: 8. DNA of the CDR3: TGCAGTGCTAGAGATATCCCTCGGACTAGCGGGAGGACAGATACGCAGTATTTT. It is translated as CSARDIPRTSGRTDTQYF.

The V call is TRBV29-1, the J call TRBJ1-1; tentative D call: TRBD1 (5 bases). Per germline, CDR1 SQVTM and CDR2 ANQGSEA. Trimming removed 6 bases from V and 6 bases from J, with 11 bases in between. The CDR3 runs to 11 residues. The CDR3 nucleotides are TGCAGCGTGGGGGGGGGATCTGAAGCTTTCTTT. Protein sequence: CSVGGGSEAFF.

This clonotype has more than one count but fewer than ten. V and J are TRBV12-3 or TRBV12-4 and TRBJ2-3; 12 bases align to TRBD1. V was pared by 7 bases and J by 4 bases, with 6 bases of the junction left unmatched. The CDR3 has 15 residues. CDR3 in DNA: TGTGCCAGCACCCTGGGACAGGGGGCCGCAGATACGCAGTATTTT. Translating gives CASTLGQGAADTQYF.

This clonotype was picked up many times. This chain connects TRBV29-1 to TRBJ2-3; D is undetermined. The CDR3 loop spans 10 amino acids. Per the germline V gene, CDR1 is SQVTM and CDR2 is ANQGSEA. V lost 5 bases, J lost 2 bases, and 2 bases lay in between. The CDR3 reads CSVSTDTQYF. Written as DNA, the CDR3 is TGCAGCGTTTCCACAGATACGCAGTATTTT.

This rearrangement joins TRBV29-1 to TRBJ1-2, with D uncertain. CDR1 and CDR2 from the germline V gene are SQVTM and ANQGSEA. Deletions cut 0 bases from V and 4 bases from J, with 9 bases between. The CDR3 extends over 13 amino acids. CDR3 DNA sequence: TGCAGCGTTGAAGAGTCGCAGTCCTATGGCTACACCTTC. Encoded protein: CSVEESQSYGYTF.

This clonotype was found a few times. As DNA, the CDR3 is TGTGCCAGCAGCGTAGAGGGACTAGGAGCGAATGAGCAGTTCTTC. It encodes CASSVEGLGANEQFF. The rearrangement joins TRBV9 to TRBJ2-1, with TRBD2 matching over 8 bases. The junction had 6 bases not matched to a gene; V was cut back by 0 bases and J by 7 bases. The CDR3 has 15 residues. Germline V gives CDR1 SGDLS, CDR2 YYNGEE.

This clonotype was recorded many times. The CDR3 spells CASSLQGNEQFF. CDR3 coding DNA: TGCGCCAGCAGCTTGCAGGGCAATGAGCAGTTCTTC. The chain is built from TRBV5-1 and TRBJ2-1; D is possibly TRBD1 (5 bases). CDR3 length: 12 residues. The V gene's germline CDR1 is SGHRS and CDR2 YFSETQ. With 1 base removed from V and 6 bases from J, the gap between germline ends came to 5 bases.

This chain's CDR3 is CASSDRETEKLFF. DNA of the CDR3: TGTGCCAGCAGTGACCGGGAAACGGAAAAACTGTTTTTT. The V call is TRBV25-1, the J call TRBJ1-4; no definite D call. This CDR3 has 13 residues. The V end was cut by 3 bases, the J end by 8 bases, with 10 bases between. Germline V gene data show CDR1 as MGHDK and CDR2 as SYGVNS. The full variable domain, rest sourced from reference TRBV25-1 and TRBJ1-4, is EADIYQTPRYLVIGTGKKITLECSQTMGHDKMYWYQQDPGMELHLIHYSYGVNSTEKGDLSSESTVSRIRTEHFPLTLESARPSHTSQYLCASSDRETEKLFFGSGTQLSVL.

The chain links TRBV28 to TRBJ2-3; 7 bases agree with TRBD2. Unmatched junction bases numbered 6, after V lost 6 bases and J lost 0 bases. The CDR3 totals 15 residues. From germline, CDR1 is MDHEN and CDR2 SYDVKM. CDR3: CASRGEGISTDTQYF. The CDR3 DNA reads as TGTGCCAGCAGAGGGGAGGGGATAAGCACAGATACGCAGTATTTT.

The table lists this clonotype with many counts. The rearrangement joins TRBV4-1 to TRBJ2-2; the D is unclear. The CDR3 runs to 12 residues. From germline, CDR1 is MGHRA and CDR2 YSYEKL. Trimming cost V 3 bases and J 2 bases, with 1 base left between them. CDR3 nucleotides: TGCGCCAGCAGCCATAACACCGGGGAGCTGTTTTTT. Residues: CASSHNTGELFF.

This clonotype was seen many times. V is TRBV10-2 and J is TRBJ2-7; 12 bases align to TRBD1. The germline V gene has CDR1 WSHSY and CDR2 SAAADI. The CDR3 runs 15 residues. V lost 8 bases, J lost 4 bases, and 9 bases stayed unmatched. The CDR3 DNA sequence: TGCGCCAGCCTTCCCGGGACAGGGGGCAGGTACGAGCAGTACTTC. Translated, it gives CASLPGTGGRYEQYF.

This clonotype has ten or more counts. The chain links TRBV7-2 to TRBJ2-1; no clear D gene. CDR1 and CDR2 (germline): SGHTA, FQGNSA. The CDR3 spans 13 residues. Trimming left V 4 bases short and J 1 base short, with 5 bases between. The CDR3 sequence is CASSWQSYNEQFF. CDR3 nucleotide sequence: TGTGCCAGCAGCTGGCAATCCTACAATGAGCAGTTCTTC.

This clonotype was seen ten or more times. The V call is TRBV27, the J call TRBJ2-7; TRBD2 aligns across 14 bases. The CDR3 covers 19 residues. The germline CDR1 and CDR2 sequences are MNHEY and SMNVEV (reference sequence). V gave up 6 bases and J gave up 1 base; unmatched junction bases: 14. The CDR3: CASSPWGLAGVGASYEQYF. CDR3 DNA: TGTGCCAGCAGCCCCTGGGGACTAGCGGGAGTTGGAGCGTCCTACGAGCAGTACTTC.

V is TRBV3-1 and J is TRBJ2-1; D assignment may be TRBD1 or TRBD2 (5 bases each). V was cut by 2 bases and J by 5 bases, with 16 bases left in between. This CDR3 comprises 16 residues. Looked up from germline, CDR1 is LGHDT and CDR2 is YNNKEL (reference sequence). CDR3 in amino acids: CASSQPGSPGHNEQFF. CDR3 sequence (DNA): TGTGCCAGCAGCCAACCCGGATCTCCGGGACACAATGAGCAGTTCTTC.

This clonotype was detected only a few times. The rearrangement joins TRBV3-1 to TRBJ1-1; a possible D gene is TRBD1 (5 bases). The CDR3 is made up of 14 amino acids. Germline V CDR1 and CDR2: LGHDT, YNNKEL (reference sequence). The ends were cut back, 2 bases at V and 8 bases at J, with 15 bases in the middle. Here the CDR3 reads CASSQPGQIQEAFF. The CDR3 nucleotides are TGTGCCAGCAGCCAACCGGGGCAAATACAAGAAGCTTTCTTT.